This TCR beta chain was retrieved from a study of blood T cell repertoires in COVID-19. Study-level information: Samples of COVID-19 (acute and convalescent) were obtained from the United States, Italy and Spain. Sources were T cells, B-cell-depleted T cells, or PBMCs; the material itself was cDNA or gDNA.

The J segment lost 5 bases and the V segment lost 2 bases, leaving 8 bases of the junction unmatched. The CDR3 has 18 residues. Germline assignment: CDR1 LGHDT and CDR2 YNNKEL (reference sequence). This clone has a single count. The authors' processing: How many nucleated cells were present was estimated from reference gene primer amplification. Libraries were prepared by immunoSEQ multiplex PCR; TCRdb keeps only in-frame clonotypes and omits some of them. V and J calls and clone size follow that table, whereas D and trimming were derived from the DNA. The table has approximately 90,000 clones, approximately 80% seen once.

The source of this sequence is a man between 60 and 75 years old with acute or convalescent COVID-19. V and J are TRBV3-1 (or the pseudogene TRBV3-2) and TRBJ2-5; the match to TRBD2 covers 16 bases. The sample comprised peripheral blood. DNA for the CDR3: TGTGCCAGCAGCCAACCGGGACTAGCGGGGGGGAGGCTCGAGACCCAGTACTTC. It yields the protein CASSQPGLAGGRLETQYF.